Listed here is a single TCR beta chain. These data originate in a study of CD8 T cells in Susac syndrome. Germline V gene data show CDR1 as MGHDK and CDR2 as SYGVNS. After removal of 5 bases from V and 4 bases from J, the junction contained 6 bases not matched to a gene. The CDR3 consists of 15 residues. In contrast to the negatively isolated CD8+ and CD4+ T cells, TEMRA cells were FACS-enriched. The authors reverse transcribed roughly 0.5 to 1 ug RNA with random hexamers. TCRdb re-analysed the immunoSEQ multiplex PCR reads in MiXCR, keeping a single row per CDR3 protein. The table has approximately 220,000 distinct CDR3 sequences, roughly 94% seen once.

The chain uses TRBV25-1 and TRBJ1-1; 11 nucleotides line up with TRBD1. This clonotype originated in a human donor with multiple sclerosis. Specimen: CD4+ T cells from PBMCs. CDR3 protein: CASSTSGTGGTEAFF. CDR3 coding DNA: TGTGCCAGCAGTACATCCGGGACAGGGGGCACTGAAGCTTTCTTT.